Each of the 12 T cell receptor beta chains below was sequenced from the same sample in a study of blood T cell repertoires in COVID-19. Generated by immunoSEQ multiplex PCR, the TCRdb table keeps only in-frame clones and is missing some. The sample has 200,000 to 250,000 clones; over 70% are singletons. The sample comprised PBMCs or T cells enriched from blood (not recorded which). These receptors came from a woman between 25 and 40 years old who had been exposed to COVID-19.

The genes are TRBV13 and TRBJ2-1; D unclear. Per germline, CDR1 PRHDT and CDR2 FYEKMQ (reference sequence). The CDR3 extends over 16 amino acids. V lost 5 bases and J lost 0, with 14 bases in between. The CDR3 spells CASSVRLPGSYNEQFF. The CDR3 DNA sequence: TGTGCCAGCAGCGTCCGCCTCCCCGGCTCCTACAATGAGCAGTTCTTC.

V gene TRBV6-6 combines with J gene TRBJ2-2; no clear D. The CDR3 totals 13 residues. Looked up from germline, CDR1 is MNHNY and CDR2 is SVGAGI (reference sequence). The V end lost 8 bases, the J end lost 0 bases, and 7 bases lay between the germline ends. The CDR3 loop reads CASVLANTGELFF. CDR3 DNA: TGTGCCAGCGTGCTAGCGAACACCGGGGAGCTGTTTTTT.

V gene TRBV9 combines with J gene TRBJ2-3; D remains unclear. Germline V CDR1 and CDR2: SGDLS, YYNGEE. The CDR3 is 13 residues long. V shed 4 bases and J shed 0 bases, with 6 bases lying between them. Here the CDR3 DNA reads TGTGCCAGCAGCCCCCAGAGCACAGATACGCAGTATTTT. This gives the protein CASSPQSTDTQYF.

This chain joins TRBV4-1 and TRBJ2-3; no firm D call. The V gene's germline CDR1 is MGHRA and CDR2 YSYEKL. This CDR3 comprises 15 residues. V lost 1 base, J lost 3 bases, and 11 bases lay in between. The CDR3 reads CASSQGVAETDTQYF. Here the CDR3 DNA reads TGCGCCAGCAGCCAAGGGGTGGCGGAGACAGATACGCAGTATTTT.

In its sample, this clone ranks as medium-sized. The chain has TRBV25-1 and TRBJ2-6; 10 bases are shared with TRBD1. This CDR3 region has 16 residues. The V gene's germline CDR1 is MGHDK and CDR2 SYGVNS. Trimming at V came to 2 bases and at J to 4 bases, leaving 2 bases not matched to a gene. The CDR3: CASSEGTGDGANVLTF. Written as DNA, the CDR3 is TGTGCCAGCAGTGAAGGGACAGGGGACGGGGCCAACGTCCTGACTTTC.

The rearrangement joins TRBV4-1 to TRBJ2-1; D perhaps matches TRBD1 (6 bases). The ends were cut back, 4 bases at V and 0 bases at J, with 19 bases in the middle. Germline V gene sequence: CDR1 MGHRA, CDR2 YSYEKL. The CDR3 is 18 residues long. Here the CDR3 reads CASSRSGQNLSSYNEQFF. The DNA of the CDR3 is TGCGCCAGCAGCCGATCAGGACAGAATCTAAGCTCCTACAATGAGCAGTTCTTC.

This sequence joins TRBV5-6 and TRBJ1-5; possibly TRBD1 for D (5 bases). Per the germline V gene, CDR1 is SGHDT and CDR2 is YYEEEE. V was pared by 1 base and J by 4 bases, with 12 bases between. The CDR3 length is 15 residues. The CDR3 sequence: CASSLRGRGNQPQHF. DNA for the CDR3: TGTGCCAGCAGCTTGAGGGGCCGGGGGAATCAGCCCCAGCATTTT.

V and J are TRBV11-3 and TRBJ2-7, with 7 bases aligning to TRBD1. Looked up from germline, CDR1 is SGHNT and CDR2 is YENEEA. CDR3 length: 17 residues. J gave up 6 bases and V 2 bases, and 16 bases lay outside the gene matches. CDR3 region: CASSLKRIDREEREQYF. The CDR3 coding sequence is TGTGCCAGCAGCTTAAAAAGAATCGACAGGGAAGAGCGCGAGCAGTACTTC.

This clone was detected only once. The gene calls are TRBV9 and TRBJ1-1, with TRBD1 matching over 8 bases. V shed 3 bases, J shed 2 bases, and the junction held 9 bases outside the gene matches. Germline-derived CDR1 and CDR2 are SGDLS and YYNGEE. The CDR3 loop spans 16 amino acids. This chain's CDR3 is CASSGGGDRRNTEAFF. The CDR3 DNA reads TGTGCCAGCAGCGGAGGGGGGGACAGGAGAAACACTGAAGCTTTCTTT. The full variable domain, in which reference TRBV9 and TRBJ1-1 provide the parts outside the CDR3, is DSGVTQTPKHLITATGQRVTLRCSPRSGDLSVYWYQQSLDQGLQFLIQYYNGEERAKGNILERFSAQQFPDLHSELNLSSLELGDSALYFCASSGGGDRRNTEAFFGQGTRLTVV.

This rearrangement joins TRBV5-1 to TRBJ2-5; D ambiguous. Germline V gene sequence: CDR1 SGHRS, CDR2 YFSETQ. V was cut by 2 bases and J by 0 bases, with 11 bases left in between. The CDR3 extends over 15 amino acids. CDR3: CASSLFARNQETQYF. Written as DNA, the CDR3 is TGCGCCAGCAGCTTATTCGCCAGAAACCAAGAGACCCAGTACTTC.

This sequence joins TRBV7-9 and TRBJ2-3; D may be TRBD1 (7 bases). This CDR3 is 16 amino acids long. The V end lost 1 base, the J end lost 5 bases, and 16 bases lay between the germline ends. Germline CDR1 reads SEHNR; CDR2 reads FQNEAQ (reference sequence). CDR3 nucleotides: TGTGCCAGCAGCTTAGATAATGGCCAGGGGGGAGATACGCAGTATTTT. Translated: CASSLDNGQGGDTQYF.

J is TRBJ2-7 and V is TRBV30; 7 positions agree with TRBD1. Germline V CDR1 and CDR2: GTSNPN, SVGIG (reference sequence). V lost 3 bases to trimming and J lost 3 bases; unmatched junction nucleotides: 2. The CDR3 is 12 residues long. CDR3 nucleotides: TGTGCCTGGAGCCCAGGGGGCTACGAGCAGTACTTC. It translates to CAWSPGGYEQYF.